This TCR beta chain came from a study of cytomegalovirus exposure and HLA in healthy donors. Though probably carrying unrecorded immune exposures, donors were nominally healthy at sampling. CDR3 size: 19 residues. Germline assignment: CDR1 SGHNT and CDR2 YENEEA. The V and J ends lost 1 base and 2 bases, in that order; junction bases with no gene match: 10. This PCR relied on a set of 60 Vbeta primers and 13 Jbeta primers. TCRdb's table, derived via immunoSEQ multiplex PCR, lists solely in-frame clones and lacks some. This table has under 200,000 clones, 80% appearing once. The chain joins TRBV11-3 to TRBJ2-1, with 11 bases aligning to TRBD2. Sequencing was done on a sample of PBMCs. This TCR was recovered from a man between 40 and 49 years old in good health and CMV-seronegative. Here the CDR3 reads CASSLGSGSGRGTYNEQFF. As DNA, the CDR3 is TGTGCCAGCAGCTTAGGATCAGGTAGCGGGAGGGGTACCTACAATGAGCAGTTCTTC.